A single T cell receptor (beta chain) is shown here with its context. No cognate antigen has been identified for it. Nothing much larger sits one base from this clone, and base qualities are not available. A second Seattle source provided samples from volunteer blood donors who had recovered from COVID-19. Each collaborating institution followed its own protocols to collect whole blood in K2EDTA tubes. For TCRbeta analysis, collaborators shipped samples as frozen whole blood, isolated PBMCs, or DNA extracted from either of those sample types. Based on the germline V gene, the CDR1 and CDR2 sequences are KGHSH and LQKENI. The CDR3, from cysteine to phenylalanine, totals 15 residues. The CDR3 DNA has 45 bases and is translated from base 1. V is cut by 3 bases and J by 5 bases, and the space between the germline ends is 14 bases. The data belong to a study of blood T cell repertoires in COVID-19 (TCRdb year 2020). Notes on the research overall: Samples covering the acute and convalescent phases of COVID-19 were provided by collaborators in the United States, Italy and Spain. The material from the prospective study consisted of cDNA or gDNA derived from T cells, B-cell-depleted T cells, or PBMCs. Subjects who had been exposed to COVID-19, were actively infected with it, or had recovered from it provided the deeply sampled blood TCRbeta repertoires that made up the dataset. The repertoires were released in a freely available public database meant as a resource for research on the immune response to SARS-CoV-2. Samples came from the ongoing ImmuneRACE study (first 160 participants) plus 1,254 subjects from 6 global collaborators. Sample metadata almost always included a de-identified subject ID, COVID-19 status, age in years and sex. Where available, HLA class I and class II types were obtained from metadata supplied by the sample provider rather than from assay-based typing. What the work shows at the level of the full study, not this receptor alone: The quantity of clinical and demographic metadata differed by source and by participant and was supplied without curation.

The immunoSEQ Assay, a bias-controlled multiplex PCR, was used to amplify TCRbeta CDR3 regions from genomic DNA. Under the source paper's analysis protocol: The number of nucleated cells in each sample was estimated by amplification of reference gene primers within the assay. To quantify the absolute abundance of each unique TCRbeta CDR3 rearrangement, sequence reads were collapsed and filtered. For each sample, productive Simpson clonality was calculated as the square root of Simpson's diversity index over productive rearrangements. The clones in this table, taken by TCRdb from immuneACCESS, are in-frame only. Not every clone is retained; where verified, under half of the shortfall comes from an unresolved V gene, and the cause of the rest is unknown. Clonal size and the V and J genes are those of that table, whereas D and trimming came from the DNA. Present in this sample are around 220,000 clones, about 88% of which were seen just once. The ten top clones hold 2% to 2.5% of the sample.

Recombination joined TRBV18 with TRBJ1-5, and TRBD1 may be the D gene, going by 6 matching bases. The sequence came from a woman aged 40 to 50 who had recovered from COVID-19. The sequencing input was peripheral blood. The sequenced DNA is TGTGCCAGCTCACCCAGACAGGCGGGGGATCAGCCCCAGCATTTT. This sequence encodes CASSPRQAGDQPQHF. With all but the CDR3 taken from the reference TRBV18 and TRBJ1-5 genes, the full variable domain is: NAGVMQNPRHLVRRRGQEARLRCSPMKGHSHVYWYRQLPEEGLKFMVYLQKENIIDESGMPKERFSAEFPKEGPSILRIQQVVRGDSAAYFCASSPRQAGDQPQHFGDGTRLSIL.